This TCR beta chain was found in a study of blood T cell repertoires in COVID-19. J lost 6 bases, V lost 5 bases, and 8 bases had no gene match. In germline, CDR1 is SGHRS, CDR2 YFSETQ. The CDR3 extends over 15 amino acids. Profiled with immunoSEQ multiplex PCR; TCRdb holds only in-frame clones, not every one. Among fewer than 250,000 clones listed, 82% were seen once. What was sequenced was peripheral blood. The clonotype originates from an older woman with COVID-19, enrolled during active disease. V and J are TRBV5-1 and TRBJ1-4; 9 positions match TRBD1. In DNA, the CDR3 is TGCGCCAGCAGTTTCACAGGGGGCGCGGATGAAAAACTGTTTTTT. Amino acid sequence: CASSFTGGADEKLFF.